Shown below are 4 T cell receptor beta chains from a single sample sequenced in a study of T-cell memory formation after mild COVID-19 (dated by TCRdb to the early 2020s). Library preparation was by 5' RACE. Sequenced using an Illumina NovaSeq 6000. In-frame beta chains were kept once TCRdb had trimmed the public reads at Q25 with fastp and called clones with MiXCR. Records with the same CDR3 protein are collapsed into one entry carrying the most frequent genes and DNA. This sample lists about 110,000 distinct CDR3 sequences; around 12% were detected once. The ten largest make up around 26% of the sample. Sequencing used PBMCs or a T cell subset sorted from them (not recorded which). These receptors were obtained from an adult woman who had mild COVID-19 (a few samples of this study predate the infection). The sample titles of this study are shuffled in the database, so cell type and time point are left out; the donor was told from shared clones.

This clonotype is termed medium-sized. This rearrangement joins TRBV2 to TRBJ2-2; no definite D call. Trimming stripped 6 bases from V and 6 bases from J, with 5 bases between. Germline CDR1 reads SNHLY; CDR2 reads FYNNEI. This CDR3 spans 11 amino acids. CDR3 loop: CASRAPGELFF. The CDR3 DNA follows: TGTGCCAGCAGAGCGCCCGGGGAGCTGTTTTTT.

This clonotype appeared a few times. The rearrangement joins TRBV29-1 to TRBJ2-1, with D perhaps assigned TRBD1 or TRBD2 (5 bases each). The germline V and J ends were trimmed by 2 bases and 3 bases, with 14 bases remaining between them. CDR3 size: 15 residues. Germline CDR1 and CDR2: SQVTM and ANQGSEA. CDR3: CSVESEGTGYNEQFF. CDR3 DNA: TGCAGCGTTGAATCAGAGGGGACCGGCTACAATGAGCAGTTCTTC.

About this clonotype: Because the CDR3's place on the DNA is in doubt, the DNA is left out and the CDR3 is given as listed by TCRdb. The genes are TRBV21-1 and TRBJ2-3; TRBD2 is taken as the D call from the table, unchecked against the DNA. TRBV21-1 is reported as a pseudogene. The CDR3 is 20 residues long, counting both termini. This CDR3 is CASRRKDSLGVGEGTDTQYF.

The chain uses TRBV5-1 and TRBJ1-1; D not resolved. The CDR3 is made up of 13 amino acids. Trimming took off 0 bases at V and 4 bases at J, with 7 bases between the two ends. Germline V lookup: CDR1 SGHRS, CDR2 YFSETQ. CDR3 amino acids: CASSLDGSTEAFF. The CDR3 nucleotides read TGCGCCAGCAGCTTGGATGGTAGCACTGAAGCTTTCTTT.